Listed here is a single T cell receptor beta chain. Its antigen is unknown. These data are taken from a study of shared clonotypes between healthy human individuals. About the research overall: Each donor contributed plates that comprised three CD4 naive, three CD4 memory, two CD8 naive and one CD8 memory.

Study outcomes and limitations: Naive subsets tended to show greater estimated richness than memory subsets.

The split of CD4+ cells yielded CD45RA+ naive and CD45RA-negative memory subsets. The V end was cut by 2 bases, the J end by 13 bases, with 29 bases between. Looked up from germline, CDR1 is SEHNR and CDR2 is FQNEAQ (reference sequence). The CDR3 loop spans 17 amino acids. Profiling relied on immunoSEQ multiplex PCR, and the TCRdb table lists in-frame clones only, not all of them. This sample yields around 1.4 million clones, of which approximately 98.5% are seen a single time; under 0.45% belongs to the top ten. Source material: naive CD4+ T cells sorted from blood. The subset here: CD45RA+ positively selected. The chain uses TRBV7-9 and TRBJ2-5, with D perhaps matching TRBD1 (7 bases). This clonotype was sampled from a man in his thirties or forties in good health. The DNA for the CDR3 is TGTGCCAGCAGCTTATTCTCGGGGGAAGGAGGGACAGTGGTACGGTACTTC. This encodes CASSLFSGEGGTVVRYF.